Presented here are 19 T cell receptor beta chains from one specimen sequenced in a study of blood T cell repertoires in COVID-19. The repertoire was sequenced with immunoSEQ multiplex PCR; TCRdb's copy has only in-frame clones and lacks some. The top ten hold approximately 5.6% of the sample, which has 150,000 to 200,000 clones, more than 75% seen once. Sequenced input: peripheral blood. All receptors derive from a man aged 40-49 years with active or convalescent COVID-19.

This CDR3 is CASSRTSGELDEQFF. CDR3 sequence (DNA): TGTGCCAGCTCACGGACTAGCGGGGAGCTCGATGAGCAGTTCTTC. The rearrangement joins TRBV18 to TRBJ2-1; TRBD2 aligns across 12 bases. Germline V gene lookup returns CDR1 KGHSH and CDR2 LQKENI. CDR3 length: 15 residues. Losses at the gene ends were 4 bases for V and 8 bases for J; bases not matched to a gene: 6.

CDR3 nucleotides: TGCGCCAGCAAGGACAGGCCTGATGAAAAACTGTTTTTT. Protein product: CASKDRPDEKLFF. The chain employs TRBV10-2 and TRBJ1-4; 7 bases agree with TRBD1. Germline-derived CDR1 and CDR2 are WSHSY and SAAADI. The CDR3 has 13 residues. After removal of 7 bases from V and 6 bases from J, the junction contained 5 bases not matched to a gene.

The chain has TRBV2 and TRBJ2-7; a possible D gene is TRBD1 (6 bases). Germline lookup yields CDR1 SNHLY and CDR2 FYNNEI. The length of the CDR3 is 13 residues. V gave up 5 bases and J gave up 6 bases, with 14 bases separating them. The CDR3 is CASSPQTGGEQYF. As DNA, the CDR3 is TGTGCCAGCAGTCCGCAGACAGGAGGCGAGCAGTACTTC.

The chain uses TRBV20-1 and TRBJ1-5; perhaps TRBD1 as D (5 bases). Trimming stripped 3 bases from V and 5 bases from J, with 11 bases between. Germline V gene lookup returns CDR1 DFQATT and CDR2 SNEGSKA (reference sequence). This CDR3 contains 13 residues. CDR3 amino acids: CSASIGGDQPQHF. The CDR3, as DNA: TGCAGTGCTAGTATCGGAGGGGATCAGCCCCAGCATTTT.

The chain carries TRBV9 and TRBJ2-1; D is perhaps TRBD2 (5 bases). Germline V gene lookup returns CDR1 SGDLS and CDR2 YYNGEE. V was shortened by 4 bases and J by 9 bases, with 14 bases between the two germline ends. This CDR3 has 13 amino acids. Here the CDR3 reads CASSPTSSGEQFF. The CDR3, as DNA: TGTGCCAGCAGCCCTACTAGTTCCGGTGAGCAGTTCTTC.

The rearrangement links TRBV5-1 to TRBJ2-5; D may be TRBD1 (6 bases). With 0 bases removed from V and 0 bases from J, the gap between germline ends came to 12 bases. Germline CDR1 reads SGHRS; CDR2 reads YFSETQ. This CDR3 has 16 amino acids. As DNA, the CDR3 is TGCGCCAGCAGCTTGGTGATCTACAGGGACCAAGAGACCCAGTACTTC. Translating gives CASSLVIYRDQETQYF.

The chain uses TRBV30 and TRBJ1-1; the D gene is possibly TRBD1 (6 bases). Per the germline V gene, CDR1 is GTSNPN and CDR2 is SVGIG (reference sequence). This CDR3 spans 13 amino acids. V dropped 4 bases and J dropped 6 bases, with 15 bases sitting between them. CDR3: CAWTGQSSAEAFF. Here the CDR3 DNA reads TGTGCCTGGACGGGACAATCGTCGGCTGAAGCTTTCTTT.

This clone appeared once. V usage is TRBV27 and J usage is TRBJ1-1; 10 nucleotides match TRBD1. V was clipped by 2 bases and J by 10 bases; unmatched bases: 7. Germline CDR1 MNHEY, CDR2 SMNVEV (reference sequence). The CDR3 consists of 14 residues. The CDR3 DNA sequence: TGTGCCAGCAGTTTACTCGGGACAGGGGATGGAGCTTTCTTT. Translation: CASSLLGTGDGAFF.

A single count supports this clone. This CDR3 is also generated by other DNA sequences in the sample. The V call is TRBV19, the J call TRBJ2-7; the match to TRBD1 covers 7 bases. The V gene end was trimmed by 8 bases and the J gene end by 1 base; junction bases not matched to a gene: 2. The CDR3 has 12 amino acids. Germline V CDR1 and CDR2: LNHDA, SQIVND (reference sequence). The CDR3 coding sequence is TGTGCCAGTTCGACAGGGTCCTACGAGCAGTACTTC. The encoded protein is CASSTGSYEQYF.

This chain connects TRBV7-9 to TRBJ1-6; tentatively, D is TRBD1 (5 bases). CDR1 and CDR2 from the germline V gene are SEHNR and FQNEAQ (reference sequence). V was shortened by 5 bases and J by 6 bases, with 8 bases between the two germline ends. The CDR3 sequence is 13 residues long. CDR3 bases: TGTGCCAGCAGCCCCGACAGTAATTCACCCCTCCACTTT. Translated: CASSPDSNSPLHF.

V usage is TRBV5-1 and J usage is TRBJ2-3, with 7 nucleotides matching TRBD1. The CDR3 runs to 15 residues. Per the germline V gene, CDR1 is SGHRS and CDR2 is YFSETQ. The ends lost 4 bases at V and 6 bases at J; junction bases unmatched: 11. CDR3 protein: CASSGPGQQPDTQYF. In DNA form, the CDR3 reads TGCGCCAGCAGCGGTCCGGGACAGCAGCCCGATACGCAGTATTTT.

The chain recombines TRBV7-8 with TRBJ1-2; 7 nucleotides match TRBD1. The germline V gene has CDR1 SGHVS and CDR2 FQNEAQ. Trimming at V came to 8 bases and at J to 6 bases, leaving 12 bases not matched to a gene. The CDR3 length is 14 residues. CDR3 residues: CASGITGVGHGYTF. The CDR3 DNA is TGTGCCAGCGGCATCACAGGGGTTGGGCATGGCTACACCTTC.

CDR3 protein: CASSSVGGDFTGELFF. The CDR3 DNA follows: TGTGCCAGCAGCTCTGTCGGCGGGGACTTCACCGGGGAGCTGTTTTTT. The genes are TRBV7-2 and TRBJ2-2, with D tentatively TRBD2 (6 bases). V dropped 4 bases and J dropped 4 bases, with 16 bases sitting between them. CDR1 and CDR2 from the germline V gene are SGHTA and FQGNSA. The CDR3 loop spans 16 amino acids.

The rearrangement links TRBV6-5 to TRBJ2-7; 9 bases align to TRBD1. Germline lookup yields CDR1 MNHEY and CDR2 SVGAGI. The CDR3 runs 13 residues. V was clipped by 5 bases and J by 4 bases; unmatched bases: 3. The CDR3 DNA follows: TGTGCCAGCAGTCGGGGACAGGGATACGAGCAGTACTTC. Translated, it gives CASSRGQGYEQYF.

V gene TRBV27 combines with J gene TRBJ2-7; perhaps TRBD2 as D (7 bases). With 5 bases removed from V and 3 bases from J, the gap between germline ends came to 17 bases. The CDR3 runs 15 residues. CDR1 MNHEY and CDR2 SMNVEV come from the germline V gene (reference sequence). The CDR3 sequence: CASSPQGREIYEQYF. DNA of the CDR3: TGTGCCAGCAGTCCTCAGGGGCGGGAGATCTACGAGCAGTACTTC.

The table lists this clone with a count of one. The chain carries TRBV19 and TRBJ2-3, with D tentatively TRBD1 (6 bases). This CDR3 is built from 17 residues. The germline V gene encodes CDR1 LNHDA and CDR2 SQIVND (reference sequence). V was pared by 5 bases and J by 4 bases, with 22 bases between. In nucleotides, the CDR3 is TGTGCCAGTAGTTTTTACGCGAGAACAGGGAGAGCAGATACGCAGTATTTT. This codes for CASSFYARTGRADTQYF. The full variable domain, its missing parts supplied by reference TRBV19 and TRBJ2-3, is DGGITQSPKYLFRKEGQNVTLSCEQNLNHDAMYWYRQDPGQGLRLIYYSQIVNDFQKGDIAEGYSVSREKKESFPLTVTSAQKNPTAFYLCASSFYARTGRADTQYFGPGTRLTVL.

The chain couples TRBV11-1 to TRBJ1-2; 7 bases match TRBD1. With 5 bases clipped from V and 8 bases from J, the junction kept 8 bases outside the gene matches. Germline-derived CDR1 and CDR2 are SGHAT and FQDESV (reference sequence). The CDR3 contains 13 residues. The CDR3 spells CASSHDRDFGYTF. CDR3 in DNA: TGTGCCAGCAGCCATGACAGGGACTTCGGCTACACCTTC.

The chain couples TRBV5-1 to TRBJ1-2, with 8 bases aligning to TRBD1. The ends lost 4 bases at V and 2 bases at J; junction bases unmatched: 4. Germline values: CDR1 SGHRS, CDR2 YFSETQ. There are 14 residues in the CDR3. The CDR3 DNA follows: TGCGCCAGCAGCCCTGGACAGGGAAACTATGGCTACACCTTC. Protein sequence: CASSPGQGNYGYTF. The entire variable domain, with the rest obtained from reference TRBV5-1 and TRBJ1-2, is as follows: KAGVTQTPRYLIKTRGQQVTLSCSPISGHRSVSWYQQTPGQGLQFLFEYFSETQRNKGNFPGRFSGRQFSNSRSEMNVSTLELGDSALYLCASSPGQGNYGYTFGSGTRLTVV.

The chain uses TRBV10-3 and TRBJ2-1; 8 bases agree with TRBD2. J lost 1 base, V lost 4 bases, and 9 bases had no gene match. This CDR3 region has 17 residues. Germline lookup yields CDR1 ENHRY and CDR2 SYGVKD. CDR3 loop: CAISGTPAGVSYNEQFF. CDR3 sequence (DNA): TGTGCCATCAGTGGCACACCAGCGGGAGTTTCCTACAATGAGCAGTTCTTC.